The T cell receptor (beta chain) described here comes from a study of cytomegalovirus exposure and HLA in healthy donors. The CDR3 has 14 amino acids. Germline V gene data show CDR1 as SGHVS and CDR2 as FNYEAQ. The ends were cut back, 3 bases at V and 4 bases at J, with 9 bases in the middle. Details on this clone: Its antigen is not identified.

Study-level points and caveats: It was about 180 TCR beta chains that were listed as cytomegalovirus-associated.

Produced via immunoSEQ multiplex PCR; TCRdb's table is partial and in-frame only. The table has about 60,000 clones, around 95% seen once. This clonotype originated in a woman aged 18-29 years in good health and CMV-seropositive. The sample taken for sequencing was PBMCs. V usage is TRBV7-6 and J usage is TRBJ2-2; D is undetermined. The CDR3 bases are TGTGCCAGCAGCTTGGCCGTATTCACCGGGGAGCTGTTTTTT. Translating it yields CASSLAVFTGELFF.